The 18 T cell receptor beta chains below all came from one sample that was sequenced in a study of early T cells in non-severe SARS-CoV-2 infection. TCRdb called the 5' RACE reads again in MiXCR, with one record for every CDR3 protein. This table holds about 77,000 distinct CDR3 sequences, 15% to 20% found once. The sequenced material came from whole blood. These TCRs come from an adult who was a healthcare worker with PCR-confirmed SARS-CoV-2 infection or an uninfected control (not recorded which).

V usage is TRBV6-2 or TRBV6-3 and J usage is TRBJ2-5; D may match TRBD1 or TRBD2 (5 bases each). Germline-derived CDR1 and CDR2 are MNHEY and SVGEGT. The CDR3 length is 15 residues. The germline V and J ends were trimmed by 2 bases and 1 base, with 11 bases remaining between them. The CDR3 is CASSYDSGAQETQYF. CDR3 nucleotide sequence: TGTGCCAGCAGTTACGACTCCGGGGCCCAAGAGACCCAGTACTTC.

The chain recombines TRBV4-1 with TRBJ2-1, with TRBD2 matching over 8 bases. CDR3 size: 17 residues. Germline CDR1 reads MGHRA; CDR2 reads YSYEKL. The trim removed 0 bases at V and 7 bases at J, leaving 11 bases unmatched. CDR3 amino acids: CASSQENPGLDSNEQFF. In DNA, the CDR3 is TGCGCCAGCAGCCAAGAAAACCCGGGACTAGATTCAAATGAGCAGTTCTTC.

The chain uses TRBV14 and TRBJ1-6; a possible D gene is TRBD1 (6 bases). V lost 3 bases to trimming and J lost 15 bases, with 12 bases between them. CDR1 SGHDN and CDR2 FVKESK come from the germline V gene. There are 12 residues in the CDR3. The CDR3, as DNA: TGTGCCAGCAGCCAGCCCCCGGGACACCTCCACTTT. Protein sequence: CASSQPPGHLHF.

This clonotype occurred many times. The chain links TRBV28 to TRBJ1-2, with D unresolved. With 3 bases removed from V and 4 bases from J, the gap between germline ends came to 12 bases. Per germline, CDR1 MDHEN and CDR2 SYDVKM. This CDR3 comprises 14 residues. This CDR3 reads CASSFVVESYGYTF. Here the CDR3 DNA reads TGTGCCAGCAGTTTTGTGGTGGAATCCTATGGCTACACCTTC.

The V and J genes are TRBV4-1 and TRBJ1-1; no reliable D call. The CDR3 sequence is 11 residues long. Looked up from germline, CDR1 is MGHRA and CDR2 is YSYEKL. The ends were cut back, 0 bases at V and 14 bases at J, with 10 bases in the middle. The DNA for the CDR3 is TGCGCCAGCAGCCAAGAGACTGCCTTATTCTTT. This encodes CASSQETALFF.

This clonotype was detected a few times. The chain recombines TRBV20-1 with TRBJ2-7, with D uncertain. From germline, CDR1 is DFQATT and CDR2 SNEGSKA (reference sequence). Trimming took 0 bases from V and 4 from J, leaving 13 bases between them. The CDR3 spans 14 residues. For the CDR3, the DNA is TGCAGTGCTAGAGACCTGAACATAGTTTACGAGCAGTACTTC. It encodes CSARDLNIVYEQYF.

This clonotype was seen a handful of times. The chain combines TRBV7-9 with TRBJ1-2, with 10 bases fitting TRBD1. CDR1 is SEHNR, CDR2 FQNEAQ, per germline (reference sequence). Trimming cost V 4 bases and J 8 bases; bases outside gene matches: 10. CDR3 length equals 15 residues. The CDR3 is CASSSATGTGAGYTF. The CDR3 DNA is TGTGCCAGCAGCTCCGCCACGGGGACAGGGGCAGGCTACACCTTC.

This clonotype was detected a few times. V and J are TRBV7-9 and TRBJ2-7; the match to TRBD1 covers 9 bases. The germline CDR1 and CDR2 sequences are SEHNR and FQNEAQ (reference sequence). The length of the CDR3 is 15 residues. The junction had 6 bases not matched to a gene; V was cut back by 4 bases and J by 2 bases. The CDR3 coding sequence is TGTGCCAGCAGCTCTCGGGACAGGGAAGCCTACGAGCAGTACTTC. Its translation is CASSSRDREAYEQYF.

The gene calls are TRBV7-3 and TRBJ2-3; no reliable D call. The V end was cut by 2 bases, the J end by 4 bases, with 7 bases between. This CDR3 is built from 13 residues. The germline gives CDR1 SGHTA, CDR2 FQGTGA. DNA for the CDR3: TGTGCCAGCAGCTTATGGCATGCAGATACGCAGTATTTT. It specifies CASSLWHADTQYF.

The rearrangement uses TRBV19 and TRBJ2-7, with TRBD2 as a possible D gene (5 bases). Germline CDR1 is LNHDA and CDR2 is SQIVND (reference sequence). V was shortened by 6 bases and J by 6 bases, with 12 bases between the two germline ends. The CDR3 is 12 amino acids. CDR3: CASRAIRGEQYF. CDR3 bases: TGTGCCAGTAGAGCGATACGGGGCGAGCAGTACTTC.

The chain employs TRBV3-1 and TRBJ2-1; 8 bases are a match to TRBD2. V lost 4 bases to trimming and J lost 9 bases; unmatched junction nucleotides: 11. The germline gives CDR1 LGHDT, CDR2 YNNKEL (reference sequence). CDR3 length: 15 residues. The CDR3 bases are TGTGCCAGCAGCCGTGGACGGGGGGGCCCCTTTGAGCAGTTCTTC. It codes for CASSRGRGGPFEQFF.

The V gene is TRBV5-1, the J gene TRBJ1-1, with a weak D call TRBD1 (5 bases). The V end lost 0 bases, the J end lost 6 bases, and 12 bases lay between the germline ends. Germline assignment: CDR1 SGHRS and CDR2 YFSETQ. The CDR3 is 14 residues long. DNA of the CDR3: TGCGCCAGCAGCTTGGCCAGCAGGGTCGCTGAAGCTTTCTTT. Its protein product is CASSLASRVAEAFF.

The chain couples TRBV28 to TRBJ2-7; TRBD2 is a possible D gene (6 bases). The V gene lost 8 bases and the J gene lost 2 bases, with 16 bases spanning the gap. Germline assignment: CDR1 MDHEN and CDR2 SYDVKM. This CDR3 has 14 amino acids. The DNA of the CDR3 is TGTGCCAGCGGGATCAGCGGGTTCGCCTACGAGCAGTACTTC. Residues: CASGISGFAYEQYF. Full variable domain (rest looked up from reference TRBV28 and TRBJ2-7): DVKVTQSSRYLVKRTGEKVFLECVQDMDHENMFWYRQDPGLGLRLIYFSYDVKMKEKGDIPEGYSVSREKKERFSLILESASTNQTSMYLCASGISGFAYEQYFGPGTRLTVT.

CDR3 loop: CASSLRQGYWAYGYTF. The CDR3 coding sequence is TGTGCCAGCAGTCTACGACAGGGGTACTGGGCCTATGGCTACACCTTC. The chain carries TRBV12-3 or TRBV12-4 and TRBJ1-2, with TRBD1 matching over 8 bases. This CDR3 has 16 residues. Germline trimming cut 5 bases from V and 4 bases from J; bases unmatched to any gene: 12.

J is TRBJ2-1 and V is TRBV3-1; 7 bases are a match to TRBD2. There are 15 residues in the CDR3. The V segment lost 4 bases and the J segment 4 bases; nucleotides outside the gene matches: 7. Germline CDR1 LGHDT, CDR2 YNNKEL (reference sequence). As DNA, the CDR3 is TGTGCCAGCAGCCTAACTAGCGAGCCTTACAATGAGCAGTTCTTC. This gives the protein CASSLTSEPYNEQFF.

This clonotype was recorded many times. This sequence joins TRBV3-1 and TRBJ1-5; D is perhaps TRBD1 (6 bases). The V and J ends lost 3 bases and 4 bases respectively, with 10 bases between them. Per germline, CDR1 LGHDT and CDR2 YNNKEL (reference sequence). The CDR3 consists of 14 residues. The CDR3 nucleotides are TGTGCCAGCAGCCAGGTCCAGGGGAATCAGCCCCAGCATTTT. Translating it yields CASSQVQGNQPQHF.

This clonotype was picked up a small number of times. V usage is TRBV5-1 and J usage is TRBJ2-2, with TRBD1 as a possible D gene (6 bases). The CDR3 is 16 residues long. Germline CDR1 and CDR2: SGHRS and YFSETQ. Trimming shortened V by 0 bases and J by 7 bases, and 16 bases separated the two germline ends. CDR3 bases: TGCGCCAGCAGCTTGGCCCGCAGGGGTGACGGCGGGGAGCTGTTTTTT. Translation: CASSLARRGDGGELFF.

The rearrangement links TRBV28 to TRBJ1-2; weak D call: TRBD1 (5 bases). The V gene's germline CDR1 is MDHEN and CDR2 SYDVKM. Trimming removed 6 bases at V and 6 bases at J, with 8 bases between. The CDR3 is made up of 11 amino acids. The DNA for the CDR3 is TGTGCCAGCAGGACGGGGGATGGCTACACCTTC. Amino acids: CASRTGDGYTF.